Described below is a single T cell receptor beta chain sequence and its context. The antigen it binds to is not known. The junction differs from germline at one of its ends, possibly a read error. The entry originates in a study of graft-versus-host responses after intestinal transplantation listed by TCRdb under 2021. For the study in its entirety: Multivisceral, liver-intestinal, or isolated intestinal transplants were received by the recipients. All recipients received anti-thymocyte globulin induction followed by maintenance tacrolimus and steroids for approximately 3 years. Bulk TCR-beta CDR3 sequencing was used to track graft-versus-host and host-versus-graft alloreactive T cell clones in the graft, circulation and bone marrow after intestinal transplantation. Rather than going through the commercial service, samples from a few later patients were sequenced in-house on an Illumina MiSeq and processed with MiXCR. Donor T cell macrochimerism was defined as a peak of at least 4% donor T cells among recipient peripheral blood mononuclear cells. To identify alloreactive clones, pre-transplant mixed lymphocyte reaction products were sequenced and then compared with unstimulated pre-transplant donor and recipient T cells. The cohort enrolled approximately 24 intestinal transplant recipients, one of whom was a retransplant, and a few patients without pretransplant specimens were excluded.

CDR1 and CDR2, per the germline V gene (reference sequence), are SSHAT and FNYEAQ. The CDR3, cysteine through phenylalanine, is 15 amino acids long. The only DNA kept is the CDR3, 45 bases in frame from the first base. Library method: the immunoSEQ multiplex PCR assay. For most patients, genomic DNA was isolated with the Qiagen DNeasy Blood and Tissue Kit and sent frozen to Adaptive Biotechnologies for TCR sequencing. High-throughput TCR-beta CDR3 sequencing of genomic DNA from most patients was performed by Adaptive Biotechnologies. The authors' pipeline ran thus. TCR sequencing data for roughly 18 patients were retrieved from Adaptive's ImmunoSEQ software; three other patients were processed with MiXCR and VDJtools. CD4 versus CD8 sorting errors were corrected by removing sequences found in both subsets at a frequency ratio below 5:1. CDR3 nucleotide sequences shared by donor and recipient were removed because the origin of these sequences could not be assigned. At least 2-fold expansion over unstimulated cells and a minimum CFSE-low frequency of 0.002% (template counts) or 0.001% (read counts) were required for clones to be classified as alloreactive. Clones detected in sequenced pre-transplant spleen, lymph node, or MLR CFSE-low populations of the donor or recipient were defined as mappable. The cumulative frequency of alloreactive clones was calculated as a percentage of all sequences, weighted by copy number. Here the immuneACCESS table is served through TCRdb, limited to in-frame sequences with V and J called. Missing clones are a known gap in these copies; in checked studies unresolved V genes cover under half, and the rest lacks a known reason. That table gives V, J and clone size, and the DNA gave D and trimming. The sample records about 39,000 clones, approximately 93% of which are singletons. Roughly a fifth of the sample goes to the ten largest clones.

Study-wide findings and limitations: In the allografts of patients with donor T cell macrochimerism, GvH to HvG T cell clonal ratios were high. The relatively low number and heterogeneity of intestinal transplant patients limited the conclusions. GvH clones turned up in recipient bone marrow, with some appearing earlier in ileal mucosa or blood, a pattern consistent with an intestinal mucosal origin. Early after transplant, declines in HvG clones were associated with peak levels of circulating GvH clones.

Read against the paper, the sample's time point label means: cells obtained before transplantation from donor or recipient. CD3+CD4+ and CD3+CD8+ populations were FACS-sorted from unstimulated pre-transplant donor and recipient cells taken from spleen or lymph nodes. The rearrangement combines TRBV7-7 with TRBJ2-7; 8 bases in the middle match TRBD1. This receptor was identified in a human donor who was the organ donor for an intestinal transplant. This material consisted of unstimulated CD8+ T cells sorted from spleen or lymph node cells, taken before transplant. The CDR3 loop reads CASSLGQGAGYEQYF. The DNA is TGTGCTAGCAGCTTAGGGCAGGGGGCTGGGTACGAGCAGTACTTC.